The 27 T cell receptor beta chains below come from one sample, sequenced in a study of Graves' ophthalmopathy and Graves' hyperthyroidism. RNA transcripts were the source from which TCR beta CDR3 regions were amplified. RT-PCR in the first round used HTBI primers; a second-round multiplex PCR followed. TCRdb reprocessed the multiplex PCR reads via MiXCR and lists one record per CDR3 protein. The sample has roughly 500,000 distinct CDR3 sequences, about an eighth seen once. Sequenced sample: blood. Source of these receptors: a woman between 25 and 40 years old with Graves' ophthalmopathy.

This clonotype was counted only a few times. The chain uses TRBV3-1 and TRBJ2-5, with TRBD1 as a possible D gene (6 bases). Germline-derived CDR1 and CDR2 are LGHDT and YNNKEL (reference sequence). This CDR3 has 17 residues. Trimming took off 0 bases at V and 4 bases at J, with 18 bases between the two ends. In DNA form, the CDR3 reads TGTGCCAGCAGCCAAGATCTGCTAAACAGGGTACGAGAGACCCAGTACTTC. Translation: CASSQDLLNRVRETQYF.

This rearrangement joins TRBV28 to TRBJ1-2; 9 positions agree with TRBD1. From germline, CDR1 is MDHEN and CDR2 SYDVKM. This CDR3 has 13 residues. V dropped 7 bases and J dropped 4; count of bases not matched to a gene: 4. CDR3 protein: CASTMTGGYGYTF. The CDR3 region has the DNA TGTGCCAGCACCATGACAGGGGGCTATGGCTACACCTTC.

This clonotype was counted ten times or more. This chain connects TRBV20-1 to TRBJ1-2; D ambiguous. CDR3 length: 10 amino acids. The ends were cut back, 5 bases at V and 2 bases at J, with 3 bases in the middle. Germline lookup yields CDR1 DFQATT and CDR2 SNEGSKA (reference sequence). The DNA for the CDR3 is TGCAGTGCTGACAACTATGGCTACACCTTC. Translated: CSADNYGYTF.

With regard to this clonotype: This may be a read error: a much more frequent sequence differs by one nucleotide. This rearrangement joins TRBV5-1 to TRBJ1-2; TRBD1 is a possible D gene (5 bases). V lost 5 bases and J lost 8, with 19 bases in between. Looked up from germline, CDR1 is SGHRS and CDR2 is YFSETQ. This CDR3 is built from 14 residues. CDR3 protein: CASRFGTVSLGYTF. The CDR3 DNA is TGCGCCAGCAGGTTTGGGACTGTTAGCCTCGGCTACACCTTC.

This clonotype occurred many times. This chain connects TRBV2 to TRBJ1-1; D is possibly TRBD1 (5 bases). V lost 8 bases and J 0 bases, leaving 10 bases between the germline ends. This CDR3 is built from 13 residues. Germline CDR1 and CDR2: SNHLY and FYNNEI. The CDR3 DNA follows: TGTGCCAGCCCGGGGGAGATGAACACTGAAGCTTTCTTT. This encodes CASPGEMNTEAFF.

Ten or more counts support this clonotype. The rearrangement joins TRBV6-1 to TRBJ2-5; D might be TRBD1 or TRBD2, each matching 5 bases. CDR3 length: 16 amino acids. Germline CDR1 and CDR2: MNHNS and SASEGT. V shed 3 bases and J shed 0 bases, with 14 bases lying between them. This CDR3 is CASSDRRTWYQETQYF. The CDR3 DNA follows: TGTGCCAGCAGTGACCGGAGGACATGGTACCAAGAGACCCAGTACTTC.

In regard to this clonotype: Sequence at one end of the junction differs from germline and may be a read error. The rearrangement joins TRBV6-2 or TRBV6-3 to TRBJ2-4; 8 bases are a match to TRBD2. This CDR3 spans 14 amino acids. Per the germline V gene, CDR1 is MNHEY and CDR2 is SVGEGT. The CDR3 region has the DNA TGTGCCAGCACCCCGGGGGGGGCCAAAAACATTAAGTACTTC. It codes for CASTPGGAKNIKYF.

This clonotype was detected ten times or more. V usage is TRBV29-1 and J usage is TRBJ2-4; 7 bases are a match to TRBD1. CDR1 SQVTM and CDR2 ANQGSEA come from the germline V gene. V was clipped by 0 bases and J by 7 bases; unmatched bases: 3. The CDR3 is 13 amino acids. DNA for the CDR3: TGCAGCGTTGAAGAATGGACAGGTAACATTCAGTACTTC. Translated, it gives CSVEEWTGNIQYF.

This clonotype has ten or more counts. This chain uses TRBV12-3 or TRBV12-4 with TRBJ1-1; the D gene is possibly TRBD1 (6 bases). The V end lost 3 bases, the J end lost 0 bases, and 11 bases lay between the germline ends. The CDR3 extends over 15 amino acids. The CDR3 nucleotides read TGTGCCAGCAGTTTGGGGACAATCTTGAACACTGAAGCTTTCTTT. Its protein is CASSLGTILNTEAFF.

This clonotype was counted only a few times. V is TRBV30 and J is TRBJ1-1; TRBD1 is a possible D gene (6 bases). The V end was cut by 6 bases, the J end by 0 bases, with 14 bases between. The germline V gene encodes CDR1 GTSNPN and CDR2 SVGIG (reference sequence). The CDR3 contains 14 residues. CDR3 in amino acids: CACTQGGMNTEAFF. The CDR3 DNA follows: TGTGCCTGTACACAGGGCGGGATGAACACTGAAGCTTTCTTT.

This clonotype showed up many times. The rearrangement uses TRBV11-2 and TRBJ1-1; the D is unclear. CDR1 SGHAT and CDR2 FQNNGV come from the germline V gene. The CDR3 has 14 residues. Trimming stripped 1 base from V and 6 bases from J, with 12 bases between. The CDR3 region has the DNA TGTGCCAGCAGCTTAGTTGCACGAGCCTCTGAAGCTTTCTTT. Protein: CASSLVARASEAFF.

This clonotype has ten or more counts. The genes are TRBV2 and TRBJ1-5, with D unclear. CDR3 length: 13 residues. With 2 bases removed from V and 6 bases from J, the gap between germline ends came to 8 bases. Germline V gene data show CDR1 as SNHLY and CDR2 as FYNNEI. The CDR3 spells CASSESVVQPQHF. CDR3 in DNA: TGTGCCAGCAGTGAATCGGTCGTTCAGCCCCAGCATTTT.

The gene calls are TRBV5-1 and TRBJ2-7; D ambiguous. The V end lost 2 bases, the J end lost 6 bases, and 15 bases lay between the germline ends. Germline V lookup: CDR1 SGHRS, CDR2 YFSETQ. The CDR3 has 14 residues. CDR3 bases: TGCGCCAGCAGCTTAGCATCCAGCTTGGGCGAGCAGTACTTC. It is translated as CASSLASSLGEQYF.

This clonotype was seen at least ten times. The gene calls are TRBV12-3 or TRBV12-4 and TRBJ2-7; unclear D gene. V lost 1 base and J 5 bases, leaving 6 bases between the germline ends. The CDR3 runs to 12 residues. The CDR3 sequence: CASSLGSHEQYF. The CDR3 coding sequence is TGTGCCAGCAGTTTAGGATCCCACGAGCAGTACTTC.

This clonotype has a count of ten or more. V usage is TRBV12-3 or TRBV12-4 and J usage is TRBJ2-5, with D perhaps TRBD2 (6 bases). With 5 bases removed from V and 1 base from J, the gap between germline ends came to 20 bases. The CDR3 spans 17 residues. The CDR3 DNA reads TGTGCCAGCAGTCCGCGGACTACCACGAAAGTCCAAGAGACCCAGTACTTC. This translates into CASSPRTTTKVQETQYF.

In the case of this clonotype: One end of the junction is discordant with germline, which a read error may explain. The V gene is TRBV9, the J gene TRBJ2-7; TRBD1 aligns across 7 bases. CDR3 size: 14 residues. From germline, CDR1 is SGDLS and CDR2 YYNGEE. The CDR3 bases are TGTTCCAGCAGCGTAGAAGGGGGCCCCAGCGAGCAGTACTTC. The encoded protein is CSSSVEGGPSEQYF.

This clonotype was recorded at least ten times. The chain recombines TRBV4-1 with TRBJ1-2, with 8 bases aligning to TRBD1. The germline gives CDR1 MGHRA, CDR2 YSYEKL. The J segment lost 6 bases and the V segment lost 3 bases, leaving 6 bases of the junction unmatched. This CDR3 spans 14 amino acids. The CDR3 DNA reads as TGCGCCAGCAGCCAGACAGGGGCGAGGGATGGCTACACCTTC. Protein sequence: CASSQTGARDGYTF.

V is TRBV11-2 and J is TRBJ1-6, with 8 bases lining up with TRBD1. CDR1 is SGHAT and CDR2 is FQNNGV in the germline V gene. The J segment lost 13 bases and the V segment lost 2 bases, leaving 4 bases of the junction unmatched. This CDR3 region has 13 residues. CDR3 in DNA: TGTGCCAGCAGCTTACTACAGGGGGAGCCCCTCCACTTT. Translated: CASSLLQGEPLHF.

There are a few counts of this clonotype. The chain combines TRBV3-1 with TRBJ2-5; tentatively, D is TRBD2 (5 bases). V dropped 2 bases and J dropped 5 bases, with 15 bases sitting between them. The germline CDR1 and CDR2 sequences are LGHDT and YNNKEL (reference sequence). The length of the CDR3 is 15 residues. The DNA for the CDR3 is TGTGCCAGCAGCCAACCCGGCGCGGGTCGGGAGACCCAGTACTTC. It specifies CASSQPGAGRETQYF.

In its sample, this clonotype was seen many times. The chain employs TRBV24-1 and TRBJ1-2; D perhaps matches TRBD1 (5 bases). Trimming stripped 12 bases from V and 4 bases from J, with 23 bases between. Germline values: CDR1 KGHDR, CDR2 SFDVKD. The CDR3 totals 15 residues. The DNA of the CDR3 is TGTGCCCCTCGGACACGGGTGTCGGTGAGCTATGGCTACACCTTC. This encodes CAPRTRVSVSYGYTF.

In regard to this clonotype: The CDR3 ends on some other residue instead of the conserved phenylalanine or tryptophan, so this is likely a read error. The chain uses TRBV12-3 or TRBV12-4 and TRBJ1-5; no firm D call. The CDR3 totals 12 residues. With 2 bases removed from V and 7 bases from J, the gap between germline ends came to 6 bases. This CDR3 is CASSLPGQPQHV. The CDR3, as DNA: TGTGCCAGCAGTTTACCGGGACAGCCCCAGCATGTT.

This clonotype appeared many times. In nucleotides, the CDR3 is TGCAGTGCTAGAGGCCAGTTGGGAGCTTTCTTT. Its protein is CSARGQLGAFF. This chain connects TRBV20-1 to TRBJ1-1; D uncertain. CDR1 is DFQATT, CDR2 SNEGSKA, per germline (reference sequence). Trimming cost V 1 base and J 10 bases, with 10 bases left between them. The CDR3 length is 11 residues.

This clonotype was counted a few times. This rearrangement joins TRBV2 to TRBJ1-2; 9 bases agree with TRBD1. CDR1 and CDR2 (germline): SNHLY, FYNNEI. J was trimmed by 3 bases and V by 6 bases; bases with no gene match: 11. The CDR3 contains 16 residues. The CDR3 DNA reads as TGTGCCAGCAGCCCCCTTCTCACAGGGGGCGACTATGGCTACACCTTC. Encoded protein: CASSPLLTGGDYGYTF.

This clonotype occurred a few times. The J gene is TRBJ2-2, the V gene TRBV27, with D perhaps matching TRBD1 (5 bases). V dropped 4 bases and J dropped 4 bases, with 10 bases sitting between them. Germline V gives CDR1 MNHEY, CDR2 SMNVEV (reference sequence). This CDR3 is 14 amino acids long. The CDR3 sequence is CASSSTASTGELFF. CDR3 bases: TGTGCCAGCAGTTCGACAGCCAGCACCGGGGAGCTGTTTTTT.

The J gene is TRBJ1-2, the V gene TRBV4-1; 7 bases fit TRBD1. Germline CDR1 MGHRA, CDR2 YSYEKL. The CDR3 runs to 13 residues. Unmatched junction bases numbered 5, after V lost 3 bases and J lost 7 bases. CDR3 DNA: TGCGCCAGCAGCCACTCTCAGGGGGGTGGCTACACCTTC. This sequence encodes CASSHSQGGGYTF.

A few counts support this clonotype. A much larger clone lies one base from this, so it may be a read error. The CDR3 nucleotides read TGTGCCAGCACCAAAAGTGGCCTAATGAACACTGAAGCTTTCTTT. It yields the protein CASTKSGLMNTEAFF. The V gene is TRBV6-1, the J gene TRBJ1-1, with D unclear. The V and J ends lost 7 bases and 0 bases respectively, with 15 bases between them. The CDR3 runs to 15 residues. Germline CDR1 and CDR2: MNHNS and SASEGT.

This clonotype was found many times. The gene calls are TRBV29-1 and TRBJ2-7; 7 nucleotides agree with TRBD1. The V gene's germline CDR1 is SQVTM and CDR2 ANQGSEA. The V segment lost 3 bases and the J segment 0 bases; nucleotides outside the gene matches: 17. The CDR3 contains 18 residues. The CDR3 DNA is TGCAGCGTTGATGGGGTTAAAGGGGGCGAAGAAAGCTCCTACGAGCAGTACTTC. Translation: CSVDGVKGGEESSYEQYF.